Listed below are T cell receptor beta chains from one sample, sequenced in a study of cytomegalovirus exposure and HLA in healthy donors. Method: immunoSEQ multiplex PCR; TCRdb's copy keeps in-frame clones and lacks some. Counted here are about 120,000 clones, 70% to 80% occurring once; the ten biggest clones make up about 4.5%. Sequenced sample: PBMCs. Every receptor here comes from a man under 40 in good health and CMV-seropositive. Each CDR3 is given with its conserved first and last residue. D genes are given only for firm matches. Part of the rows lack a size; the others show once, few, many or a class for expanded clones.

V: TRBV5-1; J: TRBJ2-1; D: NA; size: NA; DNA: TGCGCCACCAGACAGGACGCCTACAATGAGCAGTTCTTC; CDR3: CATRQDAYNEQFF
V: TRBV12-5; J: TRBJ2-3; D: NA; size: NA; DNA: TGTGCTAGTGGTCCCCCAGGATTGTCAGATACGCAGTATTTT; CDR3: CASGPPGLSDTQYF
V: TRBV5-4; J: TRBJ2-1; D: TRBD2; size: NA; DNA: TGTGCCAGCAGCTTGGGAGGGCCTAGCGGGACCCCAATGAAGCAGTTCTTC; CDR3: CASSLGGPSGTPMKQFF
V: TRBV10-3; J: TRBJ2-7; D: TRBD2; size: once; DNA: TGTGCCATCAGTGATTTGGCTAGCGGGAGCTACGAGCAGTACTTC; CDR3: CAISDLASGSYEQYF
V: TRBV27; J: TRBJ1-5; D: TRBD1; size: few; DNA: TGTGCCAGCGGGGATTGGCGACAGGGGGCTCAGCCCCAGCATTTT; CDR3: CASGDWRQGAQPQHF
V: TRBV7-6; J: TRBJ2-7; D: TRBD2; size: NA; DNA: TGTGCCAGCAGCTTGGTTAGCGGGAGTATCTACGAGCAGTACTTC; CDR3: CASSLVSGSIYEQYF
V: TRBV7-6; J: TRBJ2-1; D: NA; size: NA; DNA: TGTGCCAGCAGCTTAGGATTCGGGGTCTACAATGAGCAGTTCTTC; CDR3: CASSLGFGVYNEQFF
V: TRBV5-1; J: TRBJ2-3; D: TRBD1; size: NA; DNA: TGCGCCAGCAGCTCCTCAAATCCCGGGACAGGGGCAGATACGCAGTATTTT; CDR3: CASSSSNPGTGADTQYF
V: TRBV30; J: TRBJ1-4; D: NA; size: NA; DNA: TGTGCCTGGAGTTTGGGGGGGGGTACGAGGGGCAATGAAAAACTGTTTTTT; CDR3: CAWSLGGGTRGNEKLFF
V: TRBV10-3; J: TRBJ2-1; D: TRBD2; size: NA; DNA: TGTGCCATCAGGAAAACTAGCGGGGGTGGCTCCTACAATGAGCAGTTCTTC; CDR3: CAIRKTSGGGSYNEQFF
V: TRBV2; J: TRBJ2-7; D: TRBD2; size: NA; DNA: TGTGCCAGCAGTACCCGGGAGGCACCCTACGAGCAGTACTTC; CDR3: CASSTREAPYEQYF
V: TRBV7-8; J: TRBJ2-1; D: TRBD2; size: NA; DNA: TGTGCCAGCAGCTTAAGCGGGAGGGTCTCATACAATGAGCAGTTCTTC; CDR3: CASSLSGRVSYNEQFF
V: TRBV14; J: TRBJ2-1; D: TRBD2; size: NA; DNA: TGTGCCAGCAGCCAAACTGTAGCGGGAGTTAGCAATGAGCAGTTCTTC; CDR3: CASSQTVAGVSNEQFF
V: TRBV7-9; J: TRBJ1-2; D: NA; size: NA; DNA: TGTGCCAGCAGCTTAGGGGCAGGGCCTAACTATGGCTACACCTTC; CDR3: CASSLGAGPNYGYTF
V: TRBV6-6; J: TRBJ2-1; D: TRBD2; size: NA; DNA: TGTGCCAGCAGTTACGGACTAGCGATGAATGAGCAGTTCTTC; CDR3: CASSYGLAMNEQFF
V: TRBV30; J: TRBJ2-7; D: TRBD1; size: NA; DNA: TGTGCCTGGATTGACACCTCGGGACAGGTGAAGAACGAGCAGTACTTC; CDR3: CAWIDTSGQVKNEQYF
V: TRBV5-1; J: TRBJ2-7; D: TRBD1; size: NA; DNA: TGCGCCAGCAGCTTCAATTCAGGGGGTAAGGGTTACGAGCAGTACTTC; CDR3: CASSFNSGGKGYEQYF
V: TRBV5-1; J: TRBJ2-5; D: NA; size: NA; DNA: TGCGCCAGCAGCACGGGAAGCGCCGTGGGGGAGACCCAGTACTTC; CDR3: CASSTGSAVGETQYF
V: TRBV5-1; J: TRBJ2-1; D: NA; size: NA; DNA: TGCGCCAGCAGCTTTGGTAGTACCCTCAATGAGCAGTTCTTC; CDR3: CASSFGSTLNEQFF
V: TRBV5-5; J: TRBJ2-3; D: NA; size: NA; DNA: TGTGCCAGCAGCTTGTATAGGGGCTGGTCAGGAGATACGCAGTATTTT; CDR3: CASSLYRGWSGDTQYF
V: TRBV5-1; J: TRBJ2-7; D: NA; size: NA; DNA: TGCGCCAGCAGCAAGACAGGTTCGGCGACCTACGAGCAGTACTTC; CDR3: CASSKTGSATYEQYF
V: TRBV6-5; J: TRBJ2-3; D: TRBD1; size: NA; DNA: TGTGCCAGCAGGGGACAGGCCGCTAGCACAGATACGCAGTATTTT; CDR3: CASRGQAASTDTQYF
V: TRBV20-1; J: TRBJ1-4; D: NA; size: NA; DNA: TGCAGTGCTAGAGTTAATGAGAAACTGTTTTTT; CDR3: CSARVNEKLFF
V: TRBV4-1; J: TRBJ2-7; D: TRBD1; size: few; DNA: TGCGCCAGCAGCCAAGTGTTCTCGGGACAGGGTATTCGGGAGCAGTACTTC; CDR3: CASSQVFSGQGIREQYF
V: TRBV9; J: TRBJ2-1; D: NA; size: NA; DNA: TGTGCCAGCAGCGTAGGACCCGGGCGGCCCGAGGAGGGGCAGTTCTTC; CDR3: CASSVGPGRPEEGQFF
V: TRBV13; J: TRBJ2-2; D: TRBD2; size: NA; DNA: TGTGCCAGCAGCACGGGACTAGCGGGAGGTAGCACCGGGGAGCTGTTTTTT; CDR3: CASSTGLAGGSTGELFF
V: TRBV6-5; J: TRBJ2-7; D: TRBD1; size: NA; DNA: TGTGCCAGCAGGAGGACAGGGGGAGCCTACGAGCAGTACTTC; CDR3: CASRRTGGAYEQYF
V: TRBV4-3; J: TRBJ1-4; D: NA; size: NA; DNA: TGCGCCAGCAGCCAAGATGTGGACACACGGCTGTGGGGTGAAAAACTGTTTTTT; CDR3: CASSQDVDTRLWGEKLFF
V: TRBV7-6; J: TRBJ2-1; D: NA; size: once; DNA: TGTGCCAGCAGCGAAGGACTGAAGGCGCCAGTTTTTGGGGAGCAGTTCTTC; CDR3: CASSEGLKAPVFGEQFF
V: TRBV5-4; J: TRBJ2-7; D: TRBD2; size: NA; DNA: TGTGCCAGCAGGGGCGCTAGCGGGACGTACGAGCAGTACTTC; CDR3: CASRGASGTYEQYF
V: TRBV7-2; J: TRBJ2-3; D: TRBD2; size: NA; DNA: TGTGCCAGCTCCGAACTAGCGGGGGGACCAGATACGCAGTATTTT; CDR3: CASSELAGGPDTQYF
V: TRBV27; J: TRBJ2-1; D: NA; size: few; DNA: TGTGCCACGGGTACAGGGGGGGGACGCACCATCGTAAATGAGCAGTTCTTC; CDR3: CATGTGGGRTIVNEQFF
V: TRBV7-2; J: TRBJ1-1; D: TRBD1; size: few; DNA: TGTGCCAGCAGCCGGGACAGGGGGCCGAACACTGAAGCTTTCTTT; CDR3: CASSRDRGPNTEAFF
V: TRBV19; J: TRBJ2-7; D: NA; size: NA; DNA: TGTACCAGTAGTACGGGCCAGCGGGCCTACGAGCAGTACTTC; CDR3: CTSSTGQRAYEQYF
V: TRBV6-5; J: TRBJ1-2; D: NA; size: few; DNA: TGTGCCAGCAGTTCGGGGGGGGCCAAGGGCTACACCTTC; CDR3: CASSSGGAKGYTF
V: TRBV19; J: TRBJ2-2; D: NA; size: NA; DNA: TGTGCCACCAAGGGGAACCTAGAGCTGTTTTTT; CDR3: CATKGNLELFF
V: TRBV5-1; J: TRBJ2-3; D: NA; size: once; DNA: TGCGCCAGCAGCTTCTTTCGGTCCCACCCAAATACGCAGTATTTT; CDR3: CASSFFRSHPNTQYF
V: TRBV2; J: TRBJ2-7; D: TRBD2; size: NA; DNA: TGTGCCAGCAACGGACAGCGGGGGGGAGCCTACGAGCAGTACTTC; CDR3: CASNGQRGGAYEQYF
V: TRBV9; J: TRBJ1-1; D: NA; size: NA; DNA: TGTGCCAGCAGCGTAGCTCTCGCGGGGGACTCTGAAGCTTTCTTT; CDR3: CASSVALAGDSEAFF
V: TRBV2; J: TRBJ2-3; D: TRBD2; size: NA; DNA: TGTGCCAGCAGTGTCGAGGCTAGCGGGTACACAGATACGCAGTATTTT; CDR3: CASSVEASGYTDTQYF
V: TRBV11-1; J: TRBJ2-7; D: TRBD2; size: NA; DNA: TGTGCCAGCAGCTACGGGGGGTACTACGAGCAGTACTTC; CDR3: CASSYGGYYEQYF
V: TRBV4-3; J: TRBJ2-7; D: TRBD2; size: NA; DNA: TGCGCCAGCAGCCAAGATCTGCTACTAGCGGGCTACGAGCAGTACTTC; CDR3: CASSQDLLLAGYEQYF
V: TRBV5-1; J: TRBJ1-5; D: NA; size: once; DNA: TGCGCCAGCAGCTTGGGGGGCGAAGGCAATCAGCCCCAGCATTTT; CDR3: CASSLGGEGNQPQHF
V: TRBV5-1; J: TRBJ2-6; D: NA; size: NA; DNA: TGCGCCAGCAGCTTAAACCGGGCTGGGGCCAACGTCCTGACTTTC; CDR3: CASSLNRAGANVLTF
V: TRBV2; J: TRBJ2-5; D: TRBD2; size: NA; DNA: TGTGCCAGCAGTGAACGGCGGGAGGGCCTGGACGAGACCCAGTACTTC; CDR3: CASSERREGLDETQYF
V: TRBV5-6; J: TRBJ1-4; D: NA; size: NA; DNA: TGTGCCAGCAGCTTGGCAGGGGCAGGGGAAAAACTGTTTTTT; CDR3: CASSLAGAGEKLFF
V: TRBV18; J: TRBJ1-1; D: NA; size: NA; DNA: TGTGCCAGCTCACCAGGGAGGGGAACTGAAGCTTTCTTT; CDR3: CASSPGRGTEAFF
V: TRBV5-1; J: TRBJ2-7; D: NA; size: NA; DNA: TGCGCCAGCTGTATCGGGACAATCTCCTACGAGCAGTACTTC; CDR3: CASCIGTISYEQYF
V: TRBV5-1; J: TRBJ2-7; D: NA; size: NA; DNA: TGCGCCAGCAGCATATATGGCAGGGACTACGAGCAGTACTTC; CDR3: CASSIYGRDYEQYF